Only a few counts were recorded for the clone carrying this TCR beta chain. Its antigen is unknown. The sample belongs to a study of response to subunit inactivated influenza vaccine. TCRdb itself ran the RT-PCR reads through MiXCR, one entry per CDR3 protein. In the table there are 150,000 to 200,000 distinct CDR3 sequences, around 12% of which are singletons. Study results and limitations: Authors suggested few new T cells are recruited by each seasonal influenza vaccination.

J lost 4 bases, V lost 3 bases, and 7 bases had no gene match. CDR1 is LGHNA, CDR2 YSLEER, per germline. The CDR3 is 15 amino acids. Separately, the same data were catalogued under a study of T cells expressing NK-cell markers. Per that study: UMIs accompanied the 5'RACE template switching by which TCR beta cDNA was made. The study drew TCR beta repertoires from sorted CD3+CD56+NKG2C+, CD3+CD56+NKG2C- and CD3+CD56-NKG2C+ T cells. CD8+ T cells in six or seven donors included dominant NKG2C+ clonotypes at about 1.0-7.5%. In a handful of donors, dominant clonotypes made up roughly 25-60.1% of CD3+CD56-NKG2C+ cells.

The chain carries TRBV4-3 and TRBJ2-7; 9 bases fit TRBD1. The source is a man between 45 and 60 years old who received an inactivated influenza vaccine. The source was CD8+ T cells sorted from PBMCs, collected 12 days after vaccination. The CDR3: CASSHSGQGTYEQYF. The CDR3, as DNA: TGCGCCAGCAGCCACTCGGGACAGGGAACTTACGAGCAGTACTTC.